This is a list of T cell receptor beta chains from one sample in a study of blood T cell repertoires in COVID-19. Only in-frame clones appear in the TCRdb table, and some are missing; sequencing was by immunoSEQ multiplex PCR. The repertoire consists of around 120,000 clones, with about 83% occurring once and the leading ten covering 9.7%. Sequenced input: peripheral blood. These receptors all come from a man in his forties with active or convalescent COVID-19. Each CDR3 is given with its conserved first and last residue. A D gene is named only where the DNA matches it firmly. For some rows the clone size is stated as once, few or many, or as a class when expanded; others skip it.

abundance,v_gene,j_gene,d_gene,CDR3aa,CDR3nt
NA,TRBV7-3,TRBJ2-7,NA,CASSLTPGDEQYF,TGTGCCAGCAGCTTAACTCCAGGTGACGAGCAGTACTTC
NA,TRBV6-6,TRBJ2-7,NA,CASSRPYGDDAYEQYF,TGTGCCAGCAGTCGACCATATGGAGACGACGCATACGAGCAGTACTTC
NA,TRBV6-5,TRBJ2-1,TRBD2,CASSYVASGGYNEQFF,TGTGCCAGCAGTTACGTGGCTAGCGGGGGGTACAATGAGCAGTTCTTC
once,TRBV12-3/TRBV12-4,TRBJ2-1,NA,CASSLAATLREFF,TGTGCCAGCAGTTTAGCGGCGACCCTCCGGGAGTTCTTC
NA,TRBV11-2,TRBJ2-5,TRBD2,CASSLAGGETQYF,TGTGCCAGCAGCTTAGCGGGAGGAGAGACCCAGTACTTC
NA,TRBV7-6,TRBJ2-5,TRBD1,CASSPTGGAGETQYF,TGTGCCAGCAGCCCGACAGGGGGCGCGGGGGAGACCCAGTACTTC
once,TRBV9,TRBJ2-3,NA,CASSEGLLSTDTQYF,TGTGCCAGCAGCGAGGGACTCTTGAGCACAGATACGCAGTATTTT
NA,TRBV7-9,TRBJ2-7,NA,CASSLDQFYEQYF,TGTGCCAGCAGCTTAGATCAGTTCTACGAGCAGTACTTC
medium-sized,TRBV30,TRBJ1-1,NA,CAWSPDIYGAFF,TGTGCCTGGAGTCCGGACATTTACGGAGCTTTCTTT
few,TRBV19,TRBJ1-5,NA,CASSTGGTGNQPQHF,TGTGCCAGTAGTACGGGGGGGACGGGCAATCAGCCCCAGCATTTT
few,TRBV7-3,TRBJ1-1,TRBD1,CASSIDRGEAFF,TGTGCCAGCAGCATAGACAGGGGGGAAGCTTTCTTT
NA,TRBV5-5,TRBJ2-5,TRBD1,CASRLEKGARSQETQYF,TGTGCCAGCAGACTCGAGAAGGGGGCGAGGTCTCAAGAGACCCAGTACTTC
NA,TRBV7-8,TRBJ2-1,TRBD2,CASSLNPSGSSYNEQFF,TGTGCCAGCAGCTTAAATCCTAGCGGGAGCTCCTACAATGAGCAGTTCTTC
NA,TRBV19,TRBJ2-1,TRBD2,CASSWLAGDNEQFF,TGTGCCAGTAGTTGGCTAGCGGGGGATAATGAGCAGTTCTTC
NA,TRBV10-1,TRBJ2-3,NA,CASSESGTDTQYF,TGCGCCAGCAGTGAGTCCGGCACAGATACGCAGTATTTT
NA,TRBV10-3,TRBJ1-1,TRBD1,CAISDGTVNTEAFF,TGTGCCATCAGTGATGGGACAGTGAACACTGAAGCTTTCTTT
NA,TRBV7-9,TRBJ2-2,TRBD2,CASSRLPAGGATGELFF,TGTGCCAGCAGCCGTTTACCAGCCGGGGGGGCGACCGGGGAGCTGTTTTTT
NA,TRBV10-2,TRBJ2-2,TRBD2,CASSDGLAGAYDTGELFF,TGCGCCAGCAGTGATGGCCTAGCGGGGGCCTATGACACCGGGGAGCTGTTTTTT
once,TRBV3-1/TRBV3-2,TRBJ2-6,NA,CASSQEGGTGANVLTF,TGTGCCAGCAGCCAAGAAGGAGGGACTGGGGCCAACGTCCTGACTTTC
once,TRBV6-6,TRBJ1-2,NA,CASETGRRGYGYTF,TGTGCCAGCGAGACAGGACGCAGGGGCTATGGCTACACCTTC
few,TRBV5-1,TRBJ1-4,NA,CASSDFAREKLFF,TGCGCCAGCAGCGATTTTGCTAGGGAAAAACTGTTTTTT
NA,TRBV5-1,TRBJ2-1,TRBD2,CASSLIVGLAGGHEQFF,TGCGCCAGCAGCTTAATCGTAGGACTAGCGGGGGGCCATGAGCAGTTCTTC
NA,TRBV3-1/TRBV3-2,TRBJ2-5,NA,CASSRLTVVKETQYF,TGTGCCAGCAGCCGCCTAACAGTAGTGAAAGAGACCCAGTACTTC
NA,TRBV3-1/TRBV3-2,TRBJ1-5,NA,CASSQETAGRNQPQHF,TGTGCCAGCAGCCAAGAAACTGCAGGGAGGAATCAGCCCCAGCATTTT
many,TRBV2,TRBJ1-6,NA,CASSEFGTVNSPLHF,TGTGCCAGCAGTGAATTCGGAACAGTTAATTCACCCCTCCACTTT
NA,TRBV3-1/TRBV3-2,TRBJ1-3,NA,CASSQGRGNTIYF,TGTGCCAGCAGCCAGGGGCGCGGAAACACCATATATTTT
NA,TRBV2,TRBJ2-2,TRBD2,CASSVKRGSNTGELFF,TGTGCCAGCAGTGTGAAGCGGGGGTCGAACACCGGGGAGCTGTTTTTT
once,TRBV5-4,TRBJ2-1,TRBD1,CASSDPGGPSVDEQFF,TGTGCCAGCAGCGACCCAGGGGGCCCCTCGGTAGATGAGCAGTTCTTC
NA,TRBV14,TRBJ2-1,NA,CASSLLNEQFF,TGTGCCAGCAGCCTCCTTAATGAGCAGTTCTTC
NA,TRBV3-1/TRBV3-2,TRBJ2-7,NA,CASSQGTATYEQYF,TGTGCCAGCAGCCAAGGGACAGCGACCTACGAGCAGTACTTC